These 10 T cell receptor beta chains were all obtained from the same sample, sequenced in a study of shared clonotypes between healthy human individuals. Terminally differentiated effector memory CD45RA+ cells were excluded from the naive CD8 cells, which were CD45RO-negative and positively selected for CCR7. Data came from immunoSEQ multiplex PCR; TCRdb stores just in-frame clones and leaves some out. The sample shows about 750,000 clones, 80% to 95% of them seen only once. Sequences were obtained from naive CD8+ T cells sorted from blood. The receptor set was obtained from a man aged 25-45 years in good health.

V usage is TRBV7-6 and J usage is TRBJ2-7, with TRBD1 as a possible D gene (6 bases). From germline, CDR1 is SGHVS and CDR2 FNYEAQ. With 1 base removed from V and 2 bases from J, the gap between germline ends came to 12 bases. CDR3 length equals 15 residues. CDR3 nucleotide sequence: TGTGCCAGCAGCTTAGAGCGCGGACAGCCCTACGAGCAGTACTTC. This encodes CASSLERGQPYEQYF.

In regard to this clone: Other DNA sequences of this sample code for an identical CDR3. The CDR3 sequence: CASSVVSGDTQYF. CDR3 DNA sequence: TGTGCCAGCAGCGTTGTGTCAGGAGATACGCAGTATTTT. This sequence joins TRBV9 and TRBJ2-3; no definite D call. Germline CDR1 SGDLS, CDR2 YYNGEE. Trimming pared 2 bases from V and 5 bases from J, leaving 9 bases between. The CDR3 totals 13 residues.

V usage is TRBV10-1 and J usage is TRBJ2-3; no reliable D call. Germline values: CDR1 WNHNN, CDR2 SYGVQD (reference sequence). The CDR3 covers 14 residues. V lost 3 bases and J lost 2, with 9 bases in between. CDR3 sequence: CASSDARPTDTQYF. In DNA form, the CDR3 reads TGCGCCAGCAGTGATGCCAGGCCCACAGATACGCAGTATTTT.

The CDR3 nucleotides read TGCGCCAGCAGCCAAGAGGACACCGGGGAGCTGTTTTTT. Translated, it gives CASSQEDTGELFF. The chain combines TRBV4-1 with TRBJ2-2; D ambiguous. Germline CDR1 MGHRA, CDR2 YSYEKL. The V gene lost 0 bases and the J gene lost 3 bases, with 2 bases spanning the gap. CDR3 length: 13 residues.

As concerns this clone: Other nucleotide sequences from this sample produce the same CDR3. The chain employs TRBV6-5 and TRBJ2-3, with 11 bases lining up with TRBD1. Losses at the gene ends were 6 bases for V and 6 bases for J; bases not matched to a gene: 5. Per the germline V gene, CDR1 is MNHEY and CDR2 is SVGAGI. The length of the CDR3 is 14 residues. The CDR3 region is CASSSGQGVDTQYF. CDR3 DNA: TGTGCCAGCAGCTCGGGACAGGGGGTTGATACGCAGTATTTT.

V and J are TRBV6-1 and TRBJ2-5, with a tentative D call TRBD2 (6 bases). This CDR3 region has 16 residues. Trimming removed 2 bases at V and 2 bases at J, with 15 bases between. CDR1 is MNHNS and CDR2 is SASEGT in the germline V gene. DNA of the CDR3: TGTGCCAGCAGTGAATGGGCAGGAGGGCCACAAGAGACCCAGTACTTC. Amino acid sequence: CASSEWAGGPQETQYF.

This chain connects TRBV29-1 to TRBJ2-2; TRBD1 matches 8 bases. Germline assignment: CDR1 SQVTM and CDR2 ANQGSEA. Losses at the gene ends were 6 bases for V and 5 bases for J; bases not matched to a gene: 11. There are 15 residues in the CDR3. The CDR3 sequence: CSVQPRQGITGELFF. As DNA, the CDR3 is TGCAGCGTCCAGCCTCGACAGGGGATTACCGGGGAGCTGTTTTTT.

V gene TRBV7-9 combines with J gene TRBJ2-7; 7 bases line up with TRBD2. In germline, CDR1 is SEHNR, CDR2 FQNEAQ (reference sequence). The CDR3 is made up of 12 amino acids. CDR3 residues: CVAGVGSYEQYF. The CDR3 nucleotides read TGTGTCGCGGGAGTAGGCTCCTACGAGCAGTACTTC.

This chain connects TRBV9 to TRBJ2-2, with TRBD2 as a possible D gene (5 bases). The CDR3 sequence is 15 residues long. The germline CDR1 and CDR2 sequences are SGDLS and YYNGEE. V shed 0 bases and J shed 4 bases, with 10 bases lying between them. The CDR3 DNA reads as TGTGCCAGCAGCGTAGGTGGGGAGAGCACCGGGGAGCTGTTTTTT. Amino acids: CASSVGGESTGELFF. Full variable domain (remainder filled in from reference TRBV9 and TRBJ2-2): DSGVTQTPKHLITATGQRVTLRCSPRSGDLSVYWYQQSLDQGLQFLIQYYNGEERAKGNILERFSAQQFPDLHSELNLSSLELGDSALYFCASSVGGESTGELFFGEGSRLTVL.

This sequence joins TRBV29-1 and TRBJ1-1; maybe TRBD1 (5 bases). Germline CDR1 is SQVTM and CDR2 is ANQGSEA. The CDR3 loop spans 14 amino acids. V was pared by 5 bases and J by 0 bases, with 13 bases between. The CDR3 region has the DNA TGCAGCGTTTATGGGGGGGGATTGAACACTGAAGCTTTCTTT. This translates into CSVYGGGLNTEAFF.